The entry that follows covers one TCR beta chain sequence. Its antigen is unknown. No per-base quality is available; no much larger clone lies one base away. The sample originates from a study of T cell changes during pregnancy in multiple sclerosis (dated by TCRdb to between 2017 and 2020). Concerning the study at large: Changes in the T cell repertoire over the course of pregnancy were examined in this study in women with multiple sclerosis.

CDR1 and CDR2, looked up from the germline V gene (reference sequence), are SGHNT and YYREEE. V loses 6 bases at its end and J loses 0 bases; junction bases beyond the gene matches: 8. The CDR3 numbers 17 residues from cysteine through phenylalanine. Of all the DNA, just the CDR3 is kept, 51 bases in frame from base 1. Libraries were made using the immunoSEQ multiplex PCR assay. TCRdb re-hosts the immuneACCESS table, in-frame sequences only. Its copies lack some clones; in the studies checked, an unresolved V gene accounts for under half of them, and the cause for the rest is not known. The sample records about 77,000 clones, about 93% of which are singletons. Just over 2.5% of the sample is taken by the ten largest.

Source: peripheral blood, taken after pregnancy. The V and J genes are TRBV5-4 and TRBJ2-3; TRBD2 fits 12 bases in the junction. The clonotype originates from a female donor in good health, enrolled as a control in a pregnancy study. The CDR3 loop reads CASKTSGRLPSTDTQYF. The DNA sequence is as follows: TGTGCCAGCAAGACTAGCGGGAGACTCCCAAGCACAGATACGCAGTATTTT.